These 27 T cell receptor beta chains share one sample of origin, sequenced in a study of memory CD4+ T cells and cytomegalovirus serostatus. Single viable CD3+CD4+CD8-CD45RO+ cells were sorted as the memory CD4+ T cells. This table comes from immunoSEQ multiplex PCR, and its TCRdb copy is limited to in-frame clones, with some not included. Of about 54,000 clones listed, about 70% were seen once; the top ten hold 2.6%. Input material: memory CD4+ T cells from blood. The receptors stem from an adult in good health and CMV-seropositive.

In its sample, this clone was seen a few times. The J gene is TRBJ1-1, the V gene TRBV7-2; D gene unclear. This CDR3 comprises 11 residues. Germline CDR1 reads SGHTA; CDR2 reads FQGNSA. V was clipped by 6 bases and J by 2 bases, with 4 bases between them. CDR3 amino acids: CASSVNTEAFF. CDR3 nucleotide sequence: TGTGCCAGCAGTGTTAACACTGAAGCTTTCTTT.

This clone was seen once. The rearrangement uses TRBV6-6 and TRBJ2-3; 8 bases align to TRBD2. In germline, CDR1 is MNHNY, CDR2 SVGAGI (reference sequence). The CDR3 runs to 14 residues. Germline trimming cut 8 bases from V and 2 bases from J; bases unmatched to any gene: 6. In nucleotides, the CDR3 is TGTGCCAGCGCAATAGCGGGATTCACAGATACGCAGTATTTT. Protein: CASAIAGFTDTQYF.

V usage is TRBV6-5 and J usage is TRBJ1-1; 10 bases are a match to TRBD1. This CDR3 contains 14 residues. Germline assignment: CDR1 MNHEY and CDR2 SVGAGI. J lost 4 bases, V lost 7 bases, and 6 bases had no gene match. The CDR3 reads CASNDRGPRTEAFF. The DNA of the CDR3 is TGTGCCAGCAACGACAGGGGGCCCCGCACTGAAGCTTTCTTT.

The chain employs TRBV5-6 and TRBJ1-2; D is possibly TRBD1 (5 bases). Germline values: CDR1 SGHDT, CDR2 YYEEEE. Trimming stripped 1 base from V and 4 bases from J, with 17 bases between. The CDR3 consists of 16 residues. The CDR3 reads CASSLLHSGTVYGYTF. The CDR3 nucleotides are TGTGCCAGCAGCTTGTTACACTCCGGGACGGTCTATGGCTACACCTTC.

The J gene is TRBJ1-1, the V gene TRBV30, with D hard to call. The V end was cut by 3 bases, the J end by 5 bases, with 13 bases between. The germline V gene encodes CDR1 GTSNPN and CDR2 SVGIG (reference sequence). This CDR3 contains 13 residues. The CDR3 protein is CAWSVARGTEAFF. CDR3 bases: TGTGCCTGGAGCGTGGCCCGAGGGACTGAAGCTTTCTTT.

This CDR3 is CASTSQGGFGTEAFF. Here the CDR3 DNA reads TGTGCCAGTACCTCTCAGGGGGGCTTCGGCACTGAAGCTTTCTTT. The chain carries TRBV19 and TRBJ1-1, with 7 nucleotides matching TRBD1. The length of the CDR3 is 15 residues. The germline V gene encodes CDR1 LNHDA and CDR2 SQIVND (reference sequence). V shed 7 bases, J shed 4 bases, and the junction held 12 bases outside the gene matches.

This rearrangement joins TRBV5-6 to TRBJ2-5, with 9 nucleotides matching TRBD1. After removal of 4 bases from V and 2 bases from J, the junction contained 12 bases not matched to a gene. This CDR3 region has 17 residues. Germline V gives CDR1 SGHDT, CDR2 YYEEEE. DNA for the CDR3: TGTGCCAGCAGCAGAGCAGCGGGGACAGGGCGACAAGAGACCCAGTACTTC. This translates into CASSRAAGTGRQETQYF.

The chain combines TRBV30 with TRBJ1-2; maybe TRBD1 (6 bases). This CDR3 spans 13 amino acids. Between the trimmed V and J ends, which lost 3 bases and 6 bases, there was a span of 14 bases. Germline-derived CDR1 and CDR2 are GTSNPN and SVGIG (reference sequence). In DNA form, the CDR3 reads TGTGCCTGGAGCCGCGACAGGCCCCATGGCTACACCTTC. This encodes CAWSRDRPHGYTF.

The V gene is TRBV6-6, the J gene TRBJ1-1; D uncertain. Trimming shortened V by 6 bases and J by 1 base, and 15 bases separated the two germline ends. This CDR3 has 15 amino acids. Germline assignment: CDR1 MNHNY and CDR2 SVGAGI (reference sequence). The DNA of the CDR3 is TGTGCCAGCAGACCTCCTACCCCCACGAACACTGAAGCTTTCTTT. Protein: CASRPPTPTNTEAFF.

The rearrangement links TRBV5-6 to TRBJ2-3; either TRBD1 or TRBD2 may fit D (5 bases each). Deletions cut 7 bases from V and 5 bases from J, with 20 bases between. This CDR3 spans 15 amino acids. CDR1 is SGHDT and CDR2 is YYEEEE in the germline V gene. CDR3 region: CASRSWGSNGDTQYF. Here the CDR3 DNA reads TGTGCCAGCCGCTCATGGGGGAGCAACGGAGATACGCAGTATTTT.

The J gene is TRBJ1-5, the V gene TRBV19, with TRBD1 identical over 9 bases. Germline-derived CDR1 and CDR2 are LNHDA and SQIVND (reference sequence). V lost 7 bases, J lost 5 bases, and 9 bases stayed unmatched. The CDR3 extends over 15 amino acids. The CDR3 DNA follows: TGTGCCAGTAAGTCTGGGACAGGGACCCATCAGCCCCAGCATTTT. It translates to CASKSGTGTHQPQHF. The full variable domain, in which reference TRBV19 and TRBJ1-5 provide the parts outside the CDR3, is DGGITQSPKYLFRKEGQNVTLSCEQNLNHDAMYWYRQDPGQGLRLIYYSQIVNDFQKGDIAEGYSVSREKKESFPLTVTSAQKNPTAFYLCASKSGTGTHQPQHFGDGTRLSIL.

This chain connects TRBV6-1 to TRBJ1-2; 7 nucleotides align to TRBD1. CDR1 and CDR2 from the germline V gene are MNHNS and SASEGT. V lost 2 bases, J lost 4 bases, and 10 bases stayed unmatched. CDR3 length: 16 amino acids. CDR3 coding DNA: TGTGCCAGCAGTGAATATTCGGACAGGATCGGCTATGGCTACACCTTC. The encoded protein is CASSEYSDRIGYGYTF.

V usage is TRBV11-2 and J usage is TRBJ2-3; D ambiguous. V dropped 2 bases and J dropped 1 base, with 7 bases sitting between them. Germline CDR1 is SGHAT and CDR2 is FQNNGV. The CDR3 covers 14 residues. The CDR3 coding sequence is TGTGCCAGCAGCTTAAATGCCCGCACAGATACGCAGTATTTT. It yields the protein CASSLNARTDTQYF.

In DNA, the CDR3 is TGTGCCAGCAGCTCCATGAGGACAGGAGGGCAAGAGACCCAGTACTTC. Amino acid sequence: CASSSMRTGGQETQYF. J is TRBJ2-5 and V is TRBV7-2, with D possibly being TRBD1 (7 bases). The V end lost 4 bases, the J end lost 2 bases, and 17 bases lay between the germline ends. CDR1 and CDR2 from the germline V gene are SGHTA and FQGNSA. The CDR3 extends over 16 amino acids.

This clone occurred a few times. The chain is built from TRBV4-2 and TRBJ2-5; perhaps D is TRBD1 or TRBD2 (6 bases each). The V and J ends lost 6 bases and 4 bases respectively, with 21 bases between them. Germline CDR1 reads LGHNA; CDR2 reads YNFKEQ. The length of the CDR3 is 16 residues. The CDR3 reads CASRRDFTGSAETQYF. CDR3 sequence (DNA): TGTGCCAGCAGGCGGGACTTTACAGGGTCCGCAGAGACCCAGTACTTC.

The chain has TRBV7-9 and TRBJ1-5; TRBD1 matches 10 bases. Germline V gene lookup returns CDR1 SEHNR and CDR2 FQNEAQ (reference sequence). This CDR3 comprises 17 residues. The junction had 7 bases not matched to a gene; V was cut back by 4 bases and J by 1 base. CDR3 DNA sequence: TGTGCCAGCAGCTATTGGGGGGGACAGGGGAGCAATCAGCCCCAGCATTTT. Amino acid sequence: CASSYWGGQGSNQPQHF.

The chain has TRBV30 and TRBJ2-1, with D possibly being TRBD2 (5 bases). V was pared by 5 bases and J by 4 bases, with 18 bases between. The CDR3 has 15 residues. Per germline, CDR1 GTSNPN and CDR2 SVGIG (reference sequence). In DNA form, the CDR3 reads TGTGCCTGGCAACCCCCTGGCGGGTTGTACAATGAGCAGTTCTTC. Residues: CAWQPPGGLYNEQFF. Drawing the rest from reference TRBV30 and TRBJ2-1, the complete variable domain is SQTIHQWPATLVQPVGSPLSLECTVEGTSNPNLYWYRQAAGRGLQLLFYSVGIGQISSEVPQNLSASRPQDRQFILSSKKLLLSDSGFYLCAWQPPGGLYNEQFFGPGTRLTVL.

The sample holds a few counts of this clone. V and J are TRBV29-1 and TRBJ2-7, with D possibly matching TRBD2 (5 bases). Trimming left V 4 bases short and J 7 bases short, with 17 bases between. The CDR3 runs 13 residues. CDR1 and CDR2 (germline): SQVTM, ANQGSEA. CDR3 sequence reads: CSVGLVGAVEQYF. In DNA form, the CDR3 reads TGCAGCGTTGGGTTGGTGGGAGCTGTAGAGCAGTACTTC.

J is TRBJ2-2 and V is TRBV7-2; D is undetermined. The CDR3 spans 12 residues. The ends were cut back, 4 bases at V and 5 bases at J, with 5 bases in the middle. Per germline, CDR1 SGHTA and CDR2 FQGNSA. CDR3 sequence (DNA): TGTGCCAGCAGCTCCAGGACCGGGGAGCTGTTTTTT. It translates to CASSSRTGELFF.

This chain uses TRBV11-3 with TRBJ1-1, with D maybe TRBD1 (5 bases). V shed 5 bases and J shed 1 base, with 14 bases lying between them. This CDR3 is built from 15 residues. Germline CDR1 and CDR2: SGHNT and YENEEA. The CDR3 nucleotides read TGTGCCAGCAGCCCACCCGGGGCCAAGAACACTGAAGCTTTCTTT. Protein: CASSPPGAKNTEAFF.

J is TRBJ2-5 and V is TRBV28, with TRBD2 as a possible D gene (6 bases). CDR1 and CDR2 (germline): MDHEN, SYDVKM. This CDR3 is 15 amino acids long. V was shortened by 2 bases and J by 5 bases, with 15 bases between the two germline ends. The CDR3 nucleotides read TGTGCCAGCAGTTTAGCTAGCGTGGGGAGGGAGACCCAGTACTTC. It translates to CASSLASVGRETQYF.

In its sample, this clone was seen once. The V gene is TRBV7-9, the J gene TRBJ1-2, with D perhaps TRBD1 (6 bases). CDR3 length equals 14 residues. Germline V lookup: CDR1 SEHNR, CDR2 FQNEAQ (reference sequence). The V gene lost 5 bases and the J gene lost 2 bases, with 12 bases spanning the gap. Here the CDR3 DNA reads TGTGCCAGCAGCCAGGGGCGGTTCAACTATGGCTACACCTTC. Residues: CASSQGRFNYGYTF.

This sequence joins TRBV18 and TRBJ1-1, with a tentative D call TRBD1 (6 bases). Germline V CDR1 and CDR2: KGHSH, LQKENI. The CDR3 is made up of 13 amino acids. V lost 3 bases to trimming and J lost 5 bases, with 10 bases between them. CDR3 in amino acids: CASSPQGRTEAFF. CDR3 nucleotides: TGTGCCAGCTCACCTCAGGGGAGGACTGAAGCTTTCTTT.

This chain links TRBV29-1 with TRBJ1-1; no reliable D call. Deletions cut 3 bases from V and 0 bases from J, with 8 bases between. CDR3 length: 13 residues. Germline V gene data show CDR1 as SQVTM and CDR2 as ANQGSEA. CDR3 sequence reads: CSVDGVLNTEAFF. The DNA of the CDR3 is TGCAGCGTTGATGGCGTTCTGAACACTGAAGCTTTCTTT.

This chain joins TRBV9 and TRBJ1-4, with TRBD1 matching over 7 bases. J lost 3 bases, V lost 6 bases, and 5 bases had no gene match. Germline-derived CDR1 and CDR2 are SGDLS and YYNGEE. The CDR3 has 14 residues. The CDR3 region is CASNFGQANEKLFF. The CDR3 nucleotides are TGTGCCAGCAACTTCGGACAGGCTAATGAAAAACTGTTTTTT.

This chain uses TRBV6-5 with TRBJ2-1, with 13 bases fitting TRBD2. In germline, CDR1 is MNHEY, CDR2 SVGAGI. The CDR3 covers 15 residues. With V trimmed by 6 bases and J by 8 bases, 7 bases remained unmatched. CDR3 DNA sequence: TGTGCCAGCAGACCAGGACTAGCGGGAGCATATGAGCAGTTCTTC. It yields the protein CASRPGLAGAYEQFF.

This clone was counted once. This sequence joins TRBV7-8 and TRBJ1-4, with D uncertain. Trimming removed 5 bases from V and 5 bases from J, with 9 bases in between. Germline V lookup: CDR1 SGHVS, CDR2 FQNEAQ. CDR3 length equals 13 residues. The chain's CDR3 is CASSLQMNEKLFF. As DNA, the CDR3 is TGTGCCAGCAGCCTCCAGATGAATGAAAAACTGTTTTTT.